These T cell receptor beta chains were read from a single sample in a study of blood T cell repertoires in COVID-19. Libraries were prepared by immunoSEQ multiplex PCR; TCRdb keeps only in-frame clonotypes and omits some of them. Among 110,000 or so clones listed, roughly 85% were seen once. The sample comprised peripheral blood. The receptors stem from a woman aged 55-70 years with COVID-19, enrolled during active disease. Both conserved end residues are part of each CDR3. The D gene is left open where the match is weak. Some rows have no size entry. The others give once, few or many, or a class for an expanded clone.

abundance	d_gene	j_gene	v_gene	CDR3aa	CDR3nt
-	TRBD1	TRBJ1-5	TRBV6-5	CASSLDRGSNQPQHF	TGTGCCAGCAGTCTGGACAGGGGCTCCAATCAGCCCCAGCATTTT
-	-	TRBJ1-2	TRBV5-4	CASSSLGQDTF	TGTGCCAGCAGCTCTCTTGGGCAGGACACCTTC
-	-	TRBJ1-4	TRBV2	CASNWAGVFEKLFF	TGTGCCAGCAATTGGGCAGGGGTGTTTGAAAAACTGTTTTTT
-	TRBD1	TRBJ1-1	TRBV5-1	CASSPGQGKNTEAFF	TGCGCCAGCAGCCCTGGACAGGGAAAGAACACTGAAGCTTTCTTT
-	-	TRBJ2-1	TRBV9	CASSVEGGGNEQFF	TGTGCCAGCAGCGTAGAAGGTGGAGGGAATGAGCAGTTCTTC
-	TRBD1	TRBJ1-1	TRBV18	CASSPRDRATEAFF	TGTGCCAGCTCACCCAGGGACAGGGCCACTGAAGCTTTCTTT
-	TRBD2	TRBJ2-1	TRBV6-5	CASTHRTSNEQFF	TGTGCCAGCACTCACCGGACTAGCAATGAGCAGTTCTTC
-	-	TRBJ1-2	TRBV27	CASLSLAGFPGYYGYTF	TGTGCCAGCCTCTCACTAGCGGGGTTTCCCGGTTACTATGGCTACACCTTC
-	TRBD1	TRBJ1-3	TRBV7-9	CASSLARVQGAGNTIYF	TGTGCCAGCAGCTTAGCTCGGGTACAGGGGGCTGGAAACACCATATATTTT
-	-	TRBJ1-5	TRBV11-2	CASSLDLSNQPQHF	TGTGCCAGCAGCTTAGATCTCAGCAATCAGCCCCAGCATTTT
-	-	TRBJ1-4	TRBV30	CAWRRGKRGEKLFF	TGTGCCTGGAGGAGGGGCAAAAGGGGGGAAAAACTGTTTTTT
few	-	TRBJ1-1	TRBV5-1	CASSLRGTEAFF	TGCGCCAGCAGCTTGAGGGGCACTGAAGCTTTCTTT
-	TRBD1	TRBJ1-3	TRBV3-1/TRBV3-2	CASSFDRESGNTIYF	TGTGCCAGCAGCTTCGACAGGGAGTCTGGAAACACCATATATTTT
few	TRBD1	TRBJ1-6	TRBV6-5	CASSRTGAAPLHF	TGTGCCAGCAGTCGGACAGGGGCTGCACCCCTCCACTTT
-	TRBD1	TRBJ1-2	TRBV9	CASSVARGQGIDGYTF	TGTGCCAGCAGCGTAGCCAGGGGGCAGGGGATTGATGGCTACACCTTC
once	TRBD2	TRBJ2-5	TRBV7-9	CASSFPTSGGETQYF	TGTGCCAGCAGCTTCCCGACTAGCGGGGGAGAGACCCAGTACTTC
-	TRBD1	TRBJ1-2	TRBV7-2	CASSSRQGANYGYTF	TGTGCCAGCAGCTCACGACAGGGGGCTAACTATGGCTACACCTTC